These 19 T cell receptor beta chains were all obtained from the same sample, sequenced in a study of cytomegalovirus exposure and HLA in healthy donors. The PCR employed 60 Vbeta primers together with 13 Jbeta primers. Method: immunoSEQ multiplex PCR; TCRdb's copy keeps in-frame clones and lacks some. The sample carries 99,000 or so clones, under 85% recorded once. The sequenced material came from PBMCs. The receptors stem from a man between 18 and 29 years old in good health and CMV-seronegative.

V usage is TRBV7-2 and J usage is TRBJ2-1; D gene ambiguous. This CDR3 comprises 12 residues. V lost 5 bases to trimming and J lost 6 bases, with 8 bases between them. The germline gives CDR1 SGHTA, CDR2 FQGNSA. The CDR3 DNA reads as TGTGCCAGCAGCCTGGTTAGCAATGAGCAGTTCTTC. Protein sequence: CASSLVSNEQFF.

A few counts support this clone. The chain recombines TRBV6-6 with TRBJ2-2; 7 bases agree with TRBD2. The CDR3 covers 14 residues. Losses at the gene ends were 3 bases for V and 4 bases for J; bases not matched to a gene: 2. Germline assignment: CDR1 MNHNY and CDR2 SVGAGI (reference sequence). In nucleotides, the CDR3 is TGTGCCAGCAGTTATTCGGGAGGCACCGGGGAGCTGTTTTTT. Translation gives CASSYSGGTGELFF.

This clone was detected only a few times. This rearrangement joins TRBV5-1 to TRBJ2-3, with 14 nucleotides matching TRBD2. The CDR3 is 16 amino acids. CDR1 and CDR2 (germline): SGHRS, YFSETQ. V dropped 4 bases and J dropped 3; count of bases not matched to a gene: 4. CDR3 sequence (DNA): TGCGCCAGCAGCGGGACTAGCGGGAGTTCGACAGATACGCAGTATTTT. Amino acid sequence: CASSGTSGSSTDTQYF.

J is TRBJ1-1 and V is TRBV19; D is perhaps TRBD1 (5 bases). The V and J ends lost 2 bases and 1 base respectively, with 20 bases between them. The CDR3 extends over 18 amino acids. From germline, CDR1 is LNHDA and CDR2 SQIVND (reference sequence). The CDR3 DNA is TGTGCCAGTAGTATACCCCTCGGGGCGGGGGTAGGGAACACTGAAGCTTTCTTT. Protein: CASSIPLGAGVGNTEAFF. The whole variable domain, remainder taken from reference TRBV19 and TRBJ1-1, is DGGITQSPKYLFRKEGQNVTLSCEQNLNHDAMYWYRQDPGQGLRLIYYSQIVNDFQKGDIAEGYSVSREKKESFPLTVTSAQKNPTAFYLCASSIPLGAGVGNTEAFFGQGTRLTVV.

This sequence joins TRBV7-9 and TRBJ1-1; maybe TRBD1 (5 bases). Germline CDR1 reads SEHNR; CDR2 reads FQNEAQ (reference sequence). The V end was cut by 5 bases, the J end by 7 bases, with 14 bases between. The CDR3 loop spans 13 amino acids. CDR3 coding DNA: TGTGCCAGCAGCGCGGACACTGGAATTGAAGCTTTCTTT. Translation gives CASSADTGIEAFF.

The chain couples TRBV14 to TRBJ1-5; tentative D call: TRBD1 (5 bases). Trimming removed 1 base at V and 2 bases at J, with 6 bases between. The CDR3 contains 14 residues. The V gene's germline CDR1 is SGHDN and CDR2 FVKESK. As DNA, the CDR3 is TGTGCCAGCAGCCAAGGGGGGGGCAATCAGCCCCAGCATTTT. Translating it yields CASSQGGGNQPQHF.

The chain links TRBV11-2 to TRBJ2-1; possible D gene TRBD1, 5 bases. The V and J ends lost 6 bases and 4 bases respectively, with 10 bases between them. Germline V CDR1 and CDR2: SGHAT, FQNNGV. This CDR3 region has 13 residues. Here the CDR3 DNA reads TGTGCCAGCAGAGGGGTAGGTTACAATGAGCAGTTCTTC. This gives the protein CASRGVGYNEQFF.

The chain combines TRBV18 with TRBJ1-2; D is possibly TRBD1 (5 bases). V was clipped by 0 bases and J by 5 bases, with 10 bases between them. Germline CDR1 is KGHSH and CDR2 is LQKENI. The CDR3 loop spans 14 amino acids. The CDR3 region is CASSPPGAGYGYTF. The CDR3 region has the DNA TGTGCCAGCTCACCACCGGGTGCAGGGTATGGCTACACCTTC.

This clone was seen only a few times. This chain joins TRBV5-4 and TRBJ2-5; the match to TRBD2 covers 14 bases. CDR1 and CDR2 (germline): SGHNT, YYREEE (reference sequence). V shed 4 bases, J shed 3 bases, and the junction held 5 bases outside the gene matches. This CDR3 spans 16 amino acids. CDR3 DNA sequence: TGTGCCAGCAGCAGACAGGGACTAGCGGGAGAAGAGACCCAGTACTTC. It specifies CASSRQGLAGEETQYF.

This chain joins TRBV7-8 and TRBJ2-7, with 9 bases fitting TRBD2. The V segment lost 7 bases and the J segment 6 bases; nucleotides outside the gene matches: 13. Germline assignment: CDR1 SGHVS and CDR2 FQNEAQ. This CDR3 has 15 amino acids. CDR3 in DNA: TGTGCCAGCAAAGGGCCCGGACTAGCGTTTCTCGAGCAGTACTTC. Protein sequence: CASKGPGLAFLEQYF.

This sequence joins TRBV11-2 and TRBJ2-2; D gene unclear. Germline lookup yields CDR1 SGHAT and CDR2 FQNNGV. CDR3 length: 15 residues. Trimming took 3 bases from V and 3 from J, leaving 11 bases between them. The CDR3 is CASSFSGSYTGELFF. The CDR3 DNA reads TGTGCCAGCAGCTTCTCCGGGTCATACACCGGGGAGCTGTTTTTT.

CDR3 DNA sequence: TGTGCCAGTAGTCGGGCAGGGGAAGAATATGGCTACACCTTC. This translates into CASSRAGEEYGYTF. This chain joins TRBV19 and TRBJ1-2; tentative D call: TRBD1 (6 bases). The germline gives CDR1 LNHDA, CDR2 SQIVND (reference sequence). This CDR3 has 14 amino acids. Trimming stripped 5 bases from V and 5 bases from J, with 15 bases between.

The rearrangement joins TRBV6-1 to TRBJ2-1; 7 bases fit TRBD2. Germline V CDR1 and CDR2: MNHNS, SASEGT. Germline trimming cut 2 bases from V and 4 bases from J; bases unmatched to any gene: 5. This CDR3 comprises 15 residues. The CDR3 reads CASSESSGNYNEQFF. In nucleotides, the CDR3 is TGTGCCAGCAGTGAATCTAGCGGAAATTACAATGAGCAGTTCTTC.

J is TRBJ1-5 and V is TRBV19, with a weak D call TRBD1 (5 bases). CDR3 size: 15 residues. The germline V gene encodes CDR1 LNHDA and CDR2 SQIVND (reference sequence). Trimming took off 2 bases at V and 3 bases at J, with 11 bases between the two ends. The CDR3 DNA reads TGTGCCAGTAGTATACGGGGGGGAAACAATCAGCCCCAGCATTTT. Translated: CASSIRGGNNQPQHF. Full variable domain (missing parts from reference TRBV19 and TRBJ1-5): DGGITQSPKYLFRKEGQNVTLSCEQNLNHDAMYWYRQDPGQGLRLIYYSQIVNDFQKGDIAEGYSVSREKKESFPLTVTSAQKNPTAFYLCASSIRGGNNQPQHFGDGTRLSIL.

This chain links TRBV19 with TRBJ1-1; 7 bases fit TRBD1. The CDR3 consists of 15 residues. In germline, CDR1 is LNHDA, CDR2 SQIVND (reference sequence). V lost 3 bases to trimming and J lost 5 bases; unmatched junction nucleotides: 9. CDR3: CASSIGRGEVTEAFF. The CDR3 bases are TGTGCCAGTAGTATTGGCAGGGGGGAGGTAACTGAAGCTTTCTTT.

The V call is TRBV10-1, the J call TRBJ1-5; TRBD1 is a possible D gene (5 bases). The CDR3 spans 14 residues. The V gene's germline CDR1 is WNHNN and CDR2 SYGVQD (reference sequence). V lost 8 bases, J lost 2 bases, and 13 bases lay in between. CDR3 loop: CASGQGGGNQPQHF. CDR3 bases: TGCGCCAGCGGGCAGGGAGGGGGCAATCAGCCCCAGCATTTT.

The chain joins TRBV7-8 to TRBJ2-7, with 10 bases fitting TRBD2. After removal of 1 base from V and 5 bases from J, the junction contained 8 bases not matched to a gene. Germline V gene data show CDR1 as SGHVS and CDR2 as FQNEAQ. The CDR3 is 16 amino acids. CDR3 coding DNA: TGTGCCAGCAGCTTAGTCCAGGCTAGCGGGAGTGACGAGCAGTACTTC. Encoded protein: CASSLVQASGSDEQYF.

Written as DNA, the CDR3 is TGTGCCAGCACCCGGGGGACAGGGACCTACGAGCAGTACTTC. It translates to CASTRGTGTYEQYF. This sequence joins TRBV6-1 and TRBJ2-7; TRBD1 aligns across 9 bases. The CDR3 is made up of 14 amino acids. V shed 7 bases and J 2 bases; nucleotides not matched to a gene: 6. The germline V gene has CDR1 MNHNS and CDR2 SASEGT.

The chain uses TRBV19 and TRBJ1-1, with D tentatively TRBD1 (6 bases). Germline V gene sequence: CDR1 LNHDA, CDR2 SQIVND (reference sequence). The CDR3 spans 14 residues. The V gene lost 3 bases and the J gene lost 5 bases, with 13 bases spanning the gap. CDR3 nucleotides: TGTGCCAGTAGTATGTTGTCAGGGGAGACTGAAGCTTTCTTT. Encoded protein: CASSMLSGETEAFF.